This record looks at one TCR beta chain sequence and its context. The data were obtained in a study of PD-1 and CTLA-4 blockade in melanoma. There are 15 residues in the CDR3. Germline V CDR1 and CDR2: MDHEN, SYDVKM. Between the trimmed V and J ends, which lost 1 base and 2 bases, there was a span of 11 bases. TCRdb's copy holds only in-frame clones and misses some; the assay was immunoSEQ multiplex PCR. Found here are 30,000 to 35,000 clones, 75% to 95% of them singletons; the top ten hold over 6.5%. The sample consisted of CD8+ T cells from peripheral blood, taken from a patient given anti-PD-1 treatment. This chain joins TRBV28 and TRBJ1-2; possible D gene TRBD1, 6 bases. This receptor was obtained from a human donor with melanoma. DNA for the CDR3: TGTGCCAGCAGTTTATTAGGACAGTCAAACTATGGCTACACCTTC. It is translated as CASSLLGQSNYGYTF.